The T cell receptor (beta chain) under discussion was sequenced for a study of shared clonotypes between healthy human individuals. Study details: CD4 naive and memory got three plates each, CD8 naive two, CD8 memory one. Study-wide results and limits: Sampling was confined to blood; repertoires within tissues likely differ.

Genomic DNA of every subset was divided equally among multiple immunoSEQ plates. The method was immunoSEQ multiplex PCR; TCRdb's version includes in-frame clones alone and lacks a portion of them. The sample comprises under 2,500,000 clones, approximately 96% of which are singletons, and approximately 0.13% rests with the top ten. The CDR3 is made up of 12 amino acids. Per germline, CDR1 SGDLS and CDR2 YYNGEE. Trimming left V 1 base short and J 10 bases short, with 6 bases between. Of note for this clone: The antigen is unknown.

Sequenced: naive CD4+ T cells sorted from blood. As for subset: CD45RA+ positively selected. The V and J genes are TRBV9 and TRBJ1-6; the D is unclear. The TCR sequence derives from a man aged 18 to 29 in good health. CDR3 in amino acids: CASSVFGSPLHF. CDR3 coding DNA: TGTGCCAGCAGCGTATTCGGCTCACCCCTCCACTTT.